This passage covers 28 T cell receptor beta chains from one sample sequenced in a study of T cell repertoires in cytomegalovirus infection. TCRdb re-called the reads with MiXCR, one entry per CDR3 protein. Of about 830,000 distinct CDR3 sequences in the sample, about 33% were seen once. Which antigens these TCRs recognize remains unknown. This sample comprised cultured CD8+ T cells from PBMCs, obtained from culture after CMV antigen stimulation. The receptors here all came from a human donor in good health (CMV status not recorded). Some clones in this sample may be carry-over from other donors' samples.

The J gene is TRBJ1-2, the V gene TRBV5-5; a weak D match, TRBD1 (5 bases). Looked up from germline, CDR1 is SGHKS and CDR2 is YYEKEE (reference sequence). This CDR3 comprises 14 residues. Trimming took off 2 bases at V and 4 bases at J, with 12 bases between the two ends. The CDR3 region has the DNA TGTGCCAGCAGCTTATCAGGGTACGGCTATGGCTACACCTTC. It yields the protein CASSLSGYGYGYTF.

This clonotype was picked up a small number of times. The J gene is TRBJ1-2, the V gene TRBV10-3; D unclear. The germline gives CDR1 ENHRY, CDR2 SYGVKD. Deletions cut 6 bases from V and 7 bases from J, with 21 bases between. The CDR3 spans 15 residues. The CDR3 DNA sequence: TGTGCCATCAGAGGGTCGACGGAGGAACTATTTGGCTACACCTTC. Translated, it gives CAIRGSTEELFGYTF.

A remark on this clonotype: At one end the junction does not follow the germline gene, possibly because of a read error. The gene calls are TRBV4-1 and TRBJ1-5; TRBD1 matches at 7 bases. The V gene's germline CDR1 is MGHRA and CDR2 YSYEKL. The CDR3 covers 16 residues. CDR3 bases: TGCGCCAGCAGGCAAGACTGGGACAGTCAATTTCAGCCCCAGCATTTT. Its protein product is CASRQDWDSQFQPQHF.

Concerning this clonotype itself: One end of the junction does not line up with germline, which may come from a read error. The chain employs TRBV10-2 and TRBJ1-1; D possibly corresponds to TRBD1 (6 bases). Germline values: CDR1 WSHSY, CDR2 SAAADI. The CDR3 loop spans 14 amino acids. CDR3 sequence: CASSGWGGETEAFF. CDR3 coding DNA: TGTGCCAGCAGTGGATGGGGGGGCGAGACTGAAGCTTTCTTT.

There are many counts of this clonotype. The chain combines TRBV7-3 with TRBJ2-5; 10 positions match TRBD2. The CDR3 contains 15 residues. Germline CDR1 is SGHTA and CDR2 is FQGTGA. V trimming: 4 bases; J trimming: 4 bases; junction bases outside the gene matches: 6. This CDR3 reads CASSSSGGALETQYF. For the CDR3, the DNA is TGTGCCAGCAGCTCCAGCGGGGGGGCCTTAGAGACCCAGTACTTC. The full variable domain, in which reference TRBV7-3 and TRBJ2-5 provide the parts outside the CDR3, is GAGVSQTPSNKVTEKGKYVELRCDPISGHTALYWYRQSLGQGPEFLIYFQGTGAADDSGLPNDRFFAVRPEGSVSTLKIQRTERGDSAVYLCASSSSGGALETQYFGPGTRLLVL.

This clonotype was recorded at least ten times. The rearrangement links TRBV7-6 to TRBJ2-1; a weak D match, TRBD2 (5 bases). CDR3 length: 15 amino acids. Germline loops: CDR1 SGHVS, CDR2 FNYEAQ. V shed 4 bases and J shed 4 bases, with 14 bases lying between them. The CDR3 loop is CASSSGWSLYNEQFF. CDR3 coding DNA: TGTGCCAGCAGCTCGGGGTGGTCCCTTTACAATGAGCAGTTCTTC.

This rearrangement joins TRBV5-5 to TRBJ1-5, with D hard to call. The CDR3 runs to 14 residues. V shed 0 bases and J shed 7 bases, with 11 bases lying between them. Germline V gene sequence: CDR1 SGHKS, CDR2 YYEKEE (reference sequence). In DNA, the CDR3 is TGTGCCAGCAGCTTGGCCTTTCTCGGGCAGCCCCAGCATTTT. Translating it yields CASSLAFLGQPQHF.

This clonotype was counted between two and nine times. V is TRBV4-1 and J is TRBJ2-7, with D maybe TRBD2 (6 bases). From germline, CDR1 is MGHRA and CDR2 YSYEKL. V lost 0 bases and J 0 bases, leaving 9 bases between the germline ends. The CDR3 has 15 residues. The CDR3 loop is CASSQEGLSSYEQYF. In nucleotides, the CDR3 is TGCGCCAGCAGCCAAGAGGGACTGAGCTCCTACGAGCAGTACTTC.

This clonotype has a handful of counts. This rearrangement joins TRBV12-3 or TRBV12-4 to TRBJ2-1; D perhaps matches TRBD1 (6 bases). This CDR3 spans 13 amino acids. V was clipped by 7 bases and J by 2 bases, with 9 bases between them. The CDR3 region has the DNA TGTGCCAGCAACAGGGCAACCTACAATGAGCAGTTCTTC. Its protein is CASNRATYNEQFF.

The chain couples TRBV4-3 to TRBJ2-5; no reliable D call. The CDR3 has 13 amino acids. The germline V and J ends were trimmed by 1 base and 5 bases, with 8 bases remaining between them. The germline gives CDR1 LGHNA, CDR2 YSLEER. In DNA, the CDR3 is TGCGCCAGCAGCCAAGGCCACGCGGAGACCCAGTACTTC. This translates into CASSQGHAETQYF.

This clonotype has a count of ten or more. The genes are TRBV12-3 or TRBV12-4 and TRBJ2-2, with a weak D call TRBD1 (6 bases). This CDR3 is built from 14 residues. V was clipped by 2 bases and J by 6 bases, with 10 bases between them. CDR3 nucleotides: TGTGCCAGCAGTTTACGGACAGTGGCCGGGGAGCTGTTTTTT. This translates into CASSLRTVAGELFF.

Many counts were recorded for this clonotype. The rearrangement uses TRBV7-6 and TRBJ2-2; 7 bases match TRBD2. The germline CDR1 and CDR2 sequences are SGHVS and FNYEAQ. The CDR3 sequence is 16 residues long. V was pared by 3 bases and J by 5 bases, with 9 bases of the junction left unmatched. CDR3: CASSLPRGLDTGELFF. CDR3 in DNA: TGTGCCAGCAGCTTGCCCCGAGGACTAGATACCGGGGAGCTGTTTTTT.

The chain links TRBV27 to TRBJ1-5; the D is unclear. The CDR3 totals 15 residues. V was trimmed by 3 bases and J by 0 bases, leaving 9 bases between them. Germline values: CDR1 MNHEY, CDR2 SMNVEV (reference sequence). CDR3 sequence (DNA): TGTGCCAGCAGTTTTGTCAGTCATAGCAATCAGCCCCAGCATTTT. This translates into CASSFVSHSNQPQHF.

The V call is TRBV10-3, the J call TRBJ2-3; 8 bases match TRBD2. After removal of 0 bases from V and 2 bases from J, the junction contained 4 bases not matched to a gene. CDR3 length: 16 amino acids. Germline values: CDR1 ENHRY, CDR2 SYGVKD. CDR3 sequence (DNA): TGTGCCATCAGTGAGTCTGGCGGGGGGACCACAGATACGCAGTATTTT. It is translated as CAISESGGGTTDTQYF.

The chain is built from TRBV12-3 or TRBV12-4 and TRBJ2-3; 11 positions agree with TRBD2. V shed 5 bases, J shed 3 bases, and the junction held 7 bases outside the gene matches. The CDR3 covers 16 residues. The DNA for the CDR3 is TGTGCCAGCAGTCTCGGGACTAGCGGAATGACAGATACGCAGTATTTT. Its protein is CASSLGTSGMTDTQYF.

This clonotype was seen a handful of times. This chain uses TRBV29-1 with TRBJ2-1, with 7 nucleotides matching TRBD2. The CDR3 length is 13 residues. Germline CDR1 and CDR2: SQVTM and ANQGSEA. In nucleotides, the CDR3 is TGCAGTGGCCGGGACTATGCCTACAATGAGCAGTTCTTC. Protein product: CSGRDYAYNEQFF.

The chain combines TRBV6-5 with TRBJ2-3; D ambiguous. Germline V CDR1 and CDR2: MNHEY, SVGAGI. The CDR3 length is 15 residues. Trimming removed 0 bases at V and 4 bases at J, with 11 bases between. This chain's CDR3 is CASSYSPDLADTQYF. CDR3 sequence (DNA): TGTGCCAGCAGTTACTCGCCCGACTTGGCAGATACGCAGTATTTT.

The chain recombines TRBV7-9 with TRBJ2-5; TRBD2 agrees at 7 bases. Per the germline V gene, CDR1 is SEHNR and CDR2 is FQNEAQ (reference sequence). Trimming removed 10 bases from V and 4 bases from J; junction bases left unmatched: 6. CDR3 length: 12 residues. The CDR3 region is CAIKGGRETQYF. CDR3 DNA: TGTGCCATCAAGGGAGGGCGAGAGACCCAGTACTTC.

Ten or more counts support this clonotype. This chain joins TRBV7-8 and TRBJ1-5; D uncertain. Germline loops: CDR1 SGHVS, CDR2 FQNEAQ. The CDR3 is made up of 16 amino acids. With 2 bases removed from V and 0 bases from J, the gap between germline ends came to 11 bases. CDR3 region: CASSLTETNSNQPQHF. CDR3 nucleotide sequence: TGTGCCAGCAGCTTAACCGAGACAAATAGCAATCAGCCCCAGCATTTT.

This clonotype was seen only a few times. This sequence joins TRBV4-1 and TRBJ2-7; TRBD2 matches 9 bases. CDR1 is MGHRA, CDR2 YSYEKL, per germline. V lost 1 base to trimming and J lost 4 bases; unmatched junction nucleotides: 5. The CDR3 consists of 15 residues. CDR3 sequence: CASSQAASGAYEQYF. The CDR3 DNA reads TGCGCCAGCAGCCAAGCGGCTAGCGGGGCTTACGAGCAGTACTTC.

This clonotype was recorded a few times. CDR3 region: CASSFGLALNEQYF. CDR3 coding DNA: TGTGCCAGCAGTTTCGGTCTAGCCCTAAACGAGCAGTACTTC. V is TRBV27 and J is TRBJ2-7, with D possibly matching TRBD2 (5 bases). The CDR3 contains 14 residues. Trimming removed 3 bases at V and 5 bases at J, with 14 bases between. The V gene's germline CDR1 is MNHEY and CDR2 SMNVEV (reference sequence).

This clonotype appeared a few times. The gene calls are TRBV5-6 and TRBJ2-2; 9 bases are a match to TRBD1. CDR3 size: 16 residues. CDR1 SGHDT and CDR2 YYEEEE come from the germline V gene. V trimming: 0 bases; J trimming: 6 bases; junction bases outside the gene matches: 6. CDR3 region: CASSLVTGGQSGELFF. The CDR3 region has the DNA TGTGCCAGCAGCTTGGTAACAGGGGGCCAATCCGGGGAGCTGTTTTTT.

V is TRBV29-1 and J is TRBJ2-7, with unresolved D. CDR1 is SQVTM and CDR2 is ANQGSEA in the germline V gene. This CDR3 has 19 residues. V lost 8 bases to trimming and J lost 3 bases, with 35 bases between them. The CDR3 DNA is TGCAGCCCTGATTGGATCATACGACACCCCGTTACAGAGGACTACGAGCAGTACGTC. Protein product: CSPDWIIRHPVTEDYEQYV.

Comments on this clonotype: A much larger clone differs by one base, so this may be a read error. V and J are TRBV7-6 and TRBJ2-7; possible D gene TRBD1, 5 bases. Germline V gene data show CDR1 as SGHVS and CDR2 as FNYEAQ. CDR3 length: 12 residues. The CDR3 loop is CANSFQGYEQYF. The CDR3 DNA reads TGTGCCAACAGCTTTCAGGGTTACGAGCAGTACTTC.

The table lists this clonotype with a few counts. The chain links TRBV6-6 to TRBJ2-4, with D perhaps matching TRBD1 (5 bases). V shed 2 bases and J shed 5 bases, with 16 bases lying between them. CDR1 and CDR2 from the germline V gene are MNHNY and SVGAGI (reference sequence). The CDR3 runs to 16 residues. The CDR3 DNA is TGTGCCAGCAGTTACGGGGTAGGGGTGGTCGAAAACATTCAGTACTTC. It specifies CASSYGVGVVENIQYF.

The chain employs TRBV5-1 and TRBJ2-5, with 8 bases aligning to TRBD2. The CDR3 is made up of 17 amino acids. V lost 0 bases and J lost 4; bases outside the gene matches: 11. CDR1 is SGHRS and CDR2 is YFSETQ in the germline V gene. In nucleotides, the CDR3 is TGCGCCAGCAGCTTGGAAGGGGTAGCGGGACTAGGAGAGACCCAGTACTTC. Protein sequence: CASSLEGVAGLGETQYF.

This chain connects TRBV5-8 to TRBJ2-4; a weak D match, TRBD2 (6 bases). There are 18 residues in the CDR3. V lost 2 bases and J lost 0, with 18 bases in between. Germline CDR1 reads SGHTS; CDR2 reads YDEGEE. CDR3 sequence reads: CASSFTWGGFLAKNIQYF. Written as DNA, the CDR3 is TGTGCCAGCAGCTTCACATGGGGAGGTTTTTTAGCCAAAAACATTCAGTACTTC.

This clonotype was counted a single time. The rearrangement joins TRBV27 to TRBJ2-1; D may be TRBD1 (5 bases). V lost 4 bases and J 2 bases, leaving 18 bases between the germline ends. Germline V gene sequence: CDR1 MNHEY, CDR2 SMNVEV (reference sequence). The CDR3 has 17 amino acids. This chain's CDR3 is CASSSPDQGMTYNEQFF. In DNA form, the CDR3 reads TGTGCCAGCAGTTCGCCAGACCAGGGTATGACCTACAATGAGCAGTTCTTC.